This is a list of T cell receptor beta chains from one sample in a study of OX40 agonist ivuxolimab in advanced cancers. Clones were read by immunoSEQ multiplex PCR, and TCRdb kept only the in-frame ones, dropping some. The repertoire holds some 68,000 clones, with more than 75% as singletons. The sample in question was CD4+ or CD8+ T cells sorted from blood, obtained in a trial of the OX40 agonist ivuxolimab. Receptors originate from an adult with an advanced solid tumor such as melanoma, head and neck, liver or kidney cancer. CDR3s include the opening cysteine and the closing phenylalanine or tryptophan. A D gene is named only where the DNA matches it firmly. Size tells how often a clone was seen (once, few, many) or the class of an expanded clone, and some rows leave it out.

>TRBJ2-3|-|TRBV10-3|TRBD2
TGTGCCACCAGGACTAGCGGACTCACAGATACGCAGTATTTT
CATRTSGLTDTQYF
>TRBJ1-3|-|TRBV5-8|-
TGTGCCAGCAGTCTTCCGGGACAACGAAACACCATATATTTT
CASSLPGQRNTIYF
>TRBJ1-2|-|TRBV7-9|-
TGTGCCAGCAGCTCCCCAACGCGGGGGGTGGCTAACTATGGCTACACCTTC
CASSSPTRGVANYGYTF
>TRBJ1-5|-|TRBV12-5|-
TGTGCTAGTGGTTTGGTAATCCGGGACAACAATCAGCCCCAGCATTTT
CASGLVIRDNNQPQHF
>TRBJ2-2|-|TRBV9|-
TGTGCCAGCAGCGTAGCTGGGGCAGAATACACCGGGGAGCTGTTTTTT
CASSVAGAEYTGELFF
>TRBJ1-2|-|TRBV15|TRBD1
TGTGCCACCAGCAGAGAGAAAGGGGGCCGGGAAGCTAACTATGGCTACACCTTC
CATSREKGGREANYGYTF
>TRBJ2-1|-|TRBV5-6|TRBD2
TGTGCCAGCAGCCTTAGCGGGAGTGTGGTGGATGAGCAGTTCTTC
CASSLSGSVVDEQFF
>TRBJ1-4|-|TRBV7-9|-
TGTGCCAGCAGCTTAGCACTAGGGCAGGGGAAAGAAAAACTGTTTTTT
CASSLALGQGKEKLFF
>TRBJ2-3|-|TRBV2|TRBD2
TGTGCCATACACCGGATGCCAAGCGGGGGGAGATCTGGTGCAGATACGCAGTATTTT
CAIHRMPSGGRSGADTQYF
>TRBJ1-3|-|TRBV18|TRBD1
TGTGCCAGCTCACCAGGGGACAGGGGAACGCCTGGAAACACCATATATTTT
CASSPGDRGTPGNTIYF
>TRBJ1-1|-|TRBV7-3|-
TGTGCCAGCAGCTTAGACAGCAACACTGAAGCTTTCTTT
CASSLDSNTEAFF
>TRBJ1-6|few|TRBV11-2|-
TGTGCCAGCAGCTCCTCCTGGGGCTCCTATAATTCACCCCTCCACTTT
CASSSSWGSYNSPLHF
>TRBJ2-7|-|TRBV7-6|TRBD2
TGTGCCAGCAGCTCTGGCGGGGGGACTAGCGGGAGTTACGAGCAGTACTTC
CASSSGGGTSGSYEQYF
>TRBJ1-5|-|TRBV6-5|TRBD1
TGTGCCAGCAGCACACACCAGGGGGCCGGCCAGCCCCAGCATTTT
CASSTHQGAGQPQHF
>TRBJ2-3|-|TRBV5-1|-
TGCGCCAGCAGCTTGGAGGGTCGAGATACGCAGTATTTT
CASSLEGRDTQYF
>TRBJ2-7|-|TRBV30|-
TGTGCCTGGAGTGTACTCGGGAGGGGGCTTTTATCCGAGCAGTACTTC
CAWSVLGRGLLSEQYF
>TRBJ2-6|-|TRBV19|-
TGTGCCAGTAGTATAGGGGGGCCGAGGCCTGGGGCCAACGTCCTGACTTTC
CASSIGGPRPGANVLTF
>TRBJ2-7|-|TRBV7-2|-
TGTGCCAGCAGCTTAACTGAACTCTACGAGCAGTACTTC
CASSLTELYEQYF
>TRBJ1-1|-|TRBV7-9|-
TGTGCCAGCAGCTATACCCTTAACACTGAAGCTTTCTTT
CASSYTLNTEAFF
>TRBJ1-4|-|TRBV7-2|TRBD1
TGTGCCAGCAGCCTCCAGGGGGCTCCTGATGAAAAACTGTTTTTT
CASSLQGAPDEKLFF
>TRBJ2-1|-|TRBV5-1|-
TGCGCCAGCACCCCGGCTAGTACAACGGTTGAGCAGTTCTTC
CASTPASTTVEQFF
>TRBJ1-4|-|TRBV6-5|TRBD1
TGTGCCAGCAGTGCGGACAGGGGCAGTGAAAAACTGTTTTTT
CASSADRGSEKLFF
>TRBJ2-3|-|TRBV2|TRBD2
TGTGCCAGCAGCCGGGGGGTGGTCACAGATACGCAGTATTTT
CASSRGVVTDTQYF
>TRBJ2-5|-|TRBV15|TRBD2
TGTGCCACCAAGCGGGGGAGACAAGAGACCCAGTACTTC
CATKRGRQETQYF
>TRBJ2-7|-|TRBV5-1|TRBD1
TGCGCCAGCAGCCCCTACCGACAGGGGGCGGGATACGAGCAGTACTTC
CASSPYRQGAGYEQYF
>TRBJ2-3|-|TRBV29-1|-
TGCAGCGTTGTGGGTCTGTGGGCATCAGATACGCAGTATTTT
CSVVGLWASDTQYF
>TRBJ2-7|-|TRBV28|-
TGTGCCAGCAGTTTGGGTGGAGGGGGACGATCCTACGAGCAGTACTTC
CASSLGGGGRSYEQYF
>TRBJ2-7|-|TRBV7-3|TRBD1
TGTGCCAGCAGCTTAACGGGTGGGACAGGGAACTACGAGCAGTACTTC
CASSLTGGTGNYEQYF
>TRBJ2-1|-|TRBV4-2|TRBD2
TGTGCCAGCAGTTCCAGTGGCCTAGCGGGATACAATGAGCAGTTCTTC
CASSSSGLAGYNEQFF
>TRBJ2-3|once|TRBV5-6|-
TGTGCCAGCAGCGCGGGACTCTCCACAGATACGCAGTATTTT
CASSAGLSTDTQYF
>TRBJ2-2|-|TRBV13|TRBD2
TGTGCCAGCAGTATATCGGGGGGAACCGGGGAGCTGTTTTTT
CASSISGGTGELFF
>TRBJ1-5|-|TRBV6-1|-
TGTGCCAGCAGTGGAACCCACAATCAGCCCCAGCATTTT
CASSGTHNQPQHF
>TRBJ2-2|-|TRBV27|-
TGTGCCAGCAGAACCGGGACTTACACCGGGGAGCTGTTTTTT
CASRTGTYTGELFF
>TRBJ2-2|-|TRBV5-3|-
TGTGCCAGAAGCTTGGTTCCCTCAAAAGCCGGCGCCGGGGAGCTGTTTTTT
CARSLVPSKAGAGELFF
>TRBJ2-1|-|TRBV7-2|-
TGTGCCAGCAGCTTAGGGCAGTACAATGAGCAGTTCTTC
CASSLGQYNEQFF
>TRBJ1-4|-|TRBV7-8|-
TGTGCCAGCAGTCCAGGTTTTCAGGATGAAAAACTGTTTTTT
CASSPGFQDEKLFF
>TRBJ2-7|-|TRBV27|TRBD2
TGTGCCAGCAGTTCTAGCGGGAGCTCCTACGAGCAGTACTTC
CASSSSGSSYEQYF
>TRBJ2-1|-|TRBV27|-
TGTGCCAGCAGTTTTTCCGGCGTCGGAGGGTACAATGAGCAGTTCTTC
CASSFSGVGGYNEQFF
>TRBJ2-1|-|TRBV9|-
TGTGCCAGCAGCGCGGTAGGATGGGCGGGCCCTAGCATCGATGAGCAGTTCTTC
CASSAVGWAGPSIDEQFF
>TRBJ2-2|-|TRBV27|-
TGTGCCAGCAGTTTGACAGTTGCCGGGGAGCTGTTTTTT
CASSLTVAGELFF
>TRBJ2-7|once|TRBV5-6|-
TGTGCCAGCAGCTTACAGGGTTACGAGCAGTACTTC
CASSLQGYEQYF
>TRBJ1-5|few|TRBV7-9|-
TGTGCCAGCCCCTCAGGGGTTCGGGATCAGCCCCAGCATTTT
CASPSGVRDQPQHF
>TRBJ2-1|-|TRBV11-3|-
TGTGCCAGCAGCCCCTGGAGCGGCAACGAGGGGATTGAGCAGTTCTTC
CASSPWSGNEGIEQFF
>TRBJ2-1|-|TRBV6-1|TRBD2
TGTGCCAGCAGGGCAGCGGGAGTCTACAATGAGCAGTTCTTC
CASRAAGVYNEQFF
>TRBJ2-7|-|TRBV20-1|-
TGCAGTGCTATCTCCGCCTACGAGCAGTACTTC
CSAISAYEQYF
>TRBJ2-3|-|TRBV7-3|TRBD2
TGTGCCAGCAGCTTAATGGGGACTAGCGTGGCAGATACGCAGTATTTT
CASSLMGTSVADTQYF
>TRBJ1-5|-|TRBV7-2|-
TGTGCCAGCAGCACACAGGGAAGTGCCAATCAGCCCCAGCATTTT
CASSTQGSANQPQHF
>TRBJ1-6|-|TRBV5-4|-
TGTGCCAGCAGCGGGGGAGGACAGCCGCTTAATTCACCCCTCCACTTT
CASSGGGQPLNSPLHF
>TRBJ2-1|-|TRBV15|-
TGTGCCACCAGACGGGGCAGTTTTGGGGGCGCCTACAATGAGCAGTTCTTC
CATRRGSFGGAYNEQFF
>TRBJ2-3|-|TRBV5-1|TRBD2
TGCGCCAGCAGCTTGGAGACGCGGGAGGCGCCAGATACGCAGTATTTT
CASSLETREAPDTQYF
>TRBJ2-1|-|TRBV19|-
TGTGCCAGTAGTATAAGGGGGAGTGGGGACCCGAGCCTGGGGGAGCAGTTCTTC
CASSIRGSGDPSLGEQFF
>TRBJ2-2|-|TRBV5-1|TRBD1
TGCGCCAGCAGCAGGGGACAGGACACCGGGGAGCTGTTTTTT
CASSRGQDTGELFF
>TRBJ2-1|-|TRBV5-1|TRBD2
TGCGCCAGCAGCCCCGGAATAGCGGGAGGGCCCTCTTCCTACAATGAGCAGTTCTTC
CASSPGIAGGPSSYNEQFF
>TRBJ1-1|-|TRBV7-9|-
TGTGCCAGCAGCTTAAGAGTATTCAGGCTACCCACTGAAGCTTTCTTT
CASSLRVFRLPTEAFF